This TCR beta chain originates from a study of OX40 agonist ivuxolimab in advanced cancers. Study-wide context: Ivuxolimab is an agonistic anti-OX40 (CD134) antibody, and patients were treated with it. Patients received ivuxolimab, an intravenous treatment, every 2 weeks at 0.01 to 10 mg/kg. Mean age about 60 years, range 23 to 79; nearly 85% male.

The assay was immunoSEQ multiplex PCR, and TCRdb's table has in-frame clones only and misses some. In the table there are over 85,000 clones, approximately 89% of which are singletons. This clone was detected a few times. The CDR3 is 15 amino acids. Trimming took off 4 bases at V and 11 bases at J, with 23 bases between the two ends. CDR1 and CDR2 from the germline V gene are MNHEY and SMNVEV (reference sequence). The TCR was taken from an adult with an advanced solid tumor such as melanoma, head and neck, liver or kidney cancer. The rearrangement uses TRBV27 and TRBJ1-1; a possible D gene is TRBD1 (5 bases). Sample: CD4+ or CD8+ T cells sorted from blood, taken in a trial of the OX40 agonist ivuxolimab. CDR3 bases: TGTGCCAGCAGTTCTTACCGGGACGCCACTCCCGGGGCTTTCTTT. Translation gives CASSSYRDATPGAFF.